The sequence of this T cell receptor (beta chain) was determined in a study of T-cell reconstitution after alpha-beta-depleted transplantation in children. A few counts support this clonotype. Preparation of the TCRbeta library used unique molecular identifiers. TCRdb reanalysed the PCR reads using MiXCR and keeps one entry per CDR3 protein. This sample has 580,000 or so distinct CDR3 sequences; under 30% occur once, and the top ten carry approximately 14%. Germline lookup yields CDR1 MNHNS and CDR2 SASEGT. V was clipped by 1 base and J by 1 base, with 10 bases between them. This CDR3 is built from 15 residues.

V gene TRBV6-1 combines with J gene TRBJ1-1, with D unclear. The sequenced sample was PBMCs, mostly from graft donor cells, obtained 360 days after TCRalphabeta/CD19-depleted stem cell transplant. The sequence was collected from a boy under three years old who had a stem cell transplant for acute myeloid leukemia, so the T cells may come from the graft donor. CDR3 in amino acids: CASSEVQRENTEAFF. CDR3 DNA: TGTGCCAGCAGTGAAGTGCAAAGAGAGAACACTGAAGCTTTCTTT.